This T cell receptor (beta chain) was profiled in a study of cytomegalovirus exposure and HLA in healthy donors. PCR employed 60 Vbeta and 13 Jbeta primers. Clones were sequenced by immunoSEQ multiplex PCR, and TCRdb holds only the in-frame ones, with some missing. The profile shows about 190,000 clones, around 67% of them singletons. CDR1 LNHDA and CDR2 SQIVND come from the germline V gene (reference sequence). There are 15 residues in the CDR3. Trimming removed 2 bases at V and 4 bases at J, with 12 bases between. Regarding the study as a whole: Later on, a genetic analysis was performed. It linked a missense variant in DCLRE1C with V- and J-gene trimming of TCR beta. Analyzed later, most CMV-associated TCR beta chains appeared HLA-restricted.

Regarding this clone: What it binds is unknown.

The chain is built from TRBV19 and TRBJ2-1; weak D call: TRBD2 (7 bases). This clonotype originated in a woman between 25 and 40 years old in good health and CMV-seropositive. Sample: PBMCs. CDR3 amino acids: CASSIRGGQYNEQFF. In DNA, the CDR3 is TGTGCCAGTAGTATAAGGGGGGGACAATACAATGAGCAGTTCTTC.